Listed below are T cell receptor beta chains from one sample, sequenced in a study of breast tumors, draining lymph nodes, adjacent tissues. TCRdb reprocessed the multiplex PCR reads with MiXCR, giving one entry per CDR3 protein. The repertoire consists of 150,000 to 200,000 distinct CDR3 sequences, with 25% to 40% occurring once and the leading ten covering 3.5% to 4.5%. Sequencing was done on a sample of axillary lymph node tissue. These TCRs come from a female donor with breast cancer. Some clones in this sample may be carry-over from other donors' samples. Each CDR3 is given with its conserved first and last residue. D genes are given only for firm matches. Clone size is shown for a subset of rows, as once, few, many or a class of expanded clone.

cdr3_length	d_call	v_call	clone_size	j_call	cdr3_aa	cdr3_nt
13	TRBD1	TRBV20-1	many	TRBJ2-1	CSASGTAYNEQFF	TGCAGTGCTAGTGGGACAGCATACAATGAGCAGTTCTTC
15	TRBD1	TRBV7-9	few	TRBJ2-5	CASSPRQGAGETQHF	TGTGCCAGCAGTCCTCGACAGGGGGCAGGGGAGACCCAGCACTTC
16	TRBD2	TRBV9	many	TRBJ2-3	CASSVSPSGSTDTQYF	TGTGCCAGCAGCGTATCGCCTAGCGGGAGCACAGATACGCAGTATTTT
13	TRBD1	TRBV6-5	.	TRBJ1-6	CASSYSITGERSF	TGTGCCAGCAGTTACTCGATAACAGGGGAAAGGTCCTTT
13	.	TRBV10-2	.	TRBJ1-5	CASKAGLNQPQHF	TGCGCCAGCAAAGCAGGGCTCAATCAGCCCCAGCATTTT
15	.	TRBV6-5	.	TRBJ2-2	CDSSYWLDGTGELFF	TGTGACAGCAGTTACTGGCTAGATGGCACCGGGGAGCTGTTTTTT
15	TRBD1	TRBV18	.	TRBJ1-1	CASSPTDRDQTEAFF	TGTGCCAGCTCACCGACGGACAGGGATCAAACTGAAGCTTTCTTT
15	.	TRBV9	many	TRBJ2-5	CASSVEDGGKETQYF	TGTGCCAGCAGCGTAGAGGACGGAGGGAAGGAGACCCAGTACTTC
15	TRBD1	TRBV7-9	.	TRBJ2-5	CASSLGQGIGETQYF	TGTGCCAGCAGCCTGGGACAGGGAATAGGTGAGACCCAGTACTTC
15	.	TRBV11-3	many	TRBJ2-3	CASSFQAVRPDTQYF	TGTGCCAGCAGCTTTCAAGCGGTGAGGCCAGATACGCAGTATTTT
14	.	TRBV7-2	many	TRBJ1-3	CASSLRNSGNTIYF	TGTGCCAGCAGCTTGCGGAACTCTGGAAACACCATATATTTT
13	.	TRBV18	.	TRBJ2-7	CASSSETAYEQYF	TGTGCCAGCTCCTCAGAGACAGCCTACGAGCAGTACTTC
13	.	TRBV28	.	TRBJ2-3	CASNRGVTDTQYF	TGTGCCAGCAACCGGGGTGTCACAGATACGCAGTATTTT
14	.	TRBV25-1	.	TRBJ2-7	CASSFNDLNYEQYF	TGTGCCAGCAGCTTTAACGACCTAAACTACGAGCAGTACTTC
15	.	TRBV11-3	few	TRBJ1-1	CASSLGDGPYTEAFF	TGTGCCAGCAGCTTAGGAGACGGCCCCTACACTGAAGCTTTCTTT
14	TRBD1	TRBV29-1	.	TRBJ2-1	CSAQDRGTFNEQFF	TGCAGTGCTCAGGACAGGGGGACCTTCAATGAGCAGTTCTTC
14	TRBD1	TRBV6-1	many	TRBJ1-2	CASSEGTGGEGYTF	TGTGCCAGCAGTGAAGGGACAGGGGGTGAAGGCTACACCTTC
16	.	TRBV11-2	many	TRBJ1-2	CASSLQTKVANYGYTF	TGTGCCAGCAGCTTACAGACGAAGGTGGCTAACTATGGCTACACCTTC